These 27 T cell receptor beta chains were all obtained from the same sample, sequenced in a study of OX40 agonist ivuxolimab in advanced cancers. Using immunoSEQ multiplex PCR, the repertoire was profiled, and TCRdb retains in-frame clones only, with some absent. The table has 100,000 or so clones, approximately 94% seen once. The material sequenced was CD4+ or CD8+ T cells sorted from blood, taken in a trial of the OX40 agonist ivuxolimab. The origin of the receptors is an adult with an advanced solid tumor such as melanoma, head and neck, liver or kidney cancer.

V usage is TRBV30 and J usage is TRBJ1-5, with D unclear. The CDR3 sequence is 16 residues long. Germline V CDR1 and CDR2: GTSNPN, SVGIG (reference sequence). Trimming took 2 bases from V and 0 from J, leaving 14 bases between them. As DNA, the CDR3 is TGTGCCTGGAGTCAAGAACAAATTTATAGCAATCAGCCCCAGCATTTT. It specifies CAWSQEQIYSNQPQHF.

V is TRBV14 and J is TRBJ1-1, with unresolved D. This CDR3 is built from 14 residues. V was clipped by 3 bases and J by 11 bases, with 19 bases between them. Germline V CDR1 and CDR2: SGHDN, FVKESK. The CDR3 nucleotides are TGTGCCAGCAGCCACCCCCACGGCCTAAGGGAGGCTTTCTTT. Translating gives CASSHPHGLREAFF.

To note about this clone: At one boundary the junction diverges from the germline segment, which might be a read error. The genes are TRBV11-2 and TRBJ1-5; 7 nucleotides line up with TRBD1. The germline CDR1 and CDR2 sequences are SGHAT and FQNNGV. The CDR3 runs to 15 residues. This chain's CDR3 is CASSQDGTENQPQHF. CDR3 bases: TGCGCCAGCAGCCAAGATGGGACAGAGAATCAGCCCCAGCATTTT.

The V call is TRBV27, the J call TRBJ2-5, with unresolved D. CDR1 is MNHEY, CDR2 SMNVEV, per germline (reference sequence). The ends were cut back, 2 bases at V and 0 bases at J, with 4 bases in the middle. There are 13 residues in the CDR3. The CDR3 nucleotides are TGTGCCAGCAGTTTAATGTACCAAGAGACCCAGTACTTC. Translated: CASSLMYQETQYF.

The V call is TRBV18, the J call TRBJ1-5; maybe TRBD1 (6 bases). V lost 6 bases and J lost 0, with 24 bases in between. This CDR3 region has 19 residues. Germline CDR1 is KGHSH and CDR2 is LQKENI. CDR3: CASSPPGTGRFDSNQPQHF. As DNA, the CDR3 is TGTGCCAGCTCCCCCCCCGGTACAGGGCGATTCGATAGCAATCAGCCCCAGCATTTT.

The gene calls are TRBV4-1 and TRBJ1-1; TRBD1 aligns across 9 bases. V shed 3 bases, J shed 3 bases, and the junction held 5 bases outside the gene matches. CDR3 length: 15 residues. Germline CDR1 is MGHRA and CDR2 is YSYEKL. The CDR3 loop is CASSQGTGIDTEAFF. CDR3 sequence (DNA): TGCGCCAGCAGCCAGGGGACAGGGATAGACACTGAAGCTTTCTTT.

V gene TRBV11-2 combines with J gene TRBJ2-7; 7 bases fit TRBD1. The CDR3 is 15 amino acids. V dropped 3 bases and J dropped 3; count of bases not matched to a gene: 8. Germline V gene data show CDR1 as SGHAT and CDR2 as FQNNGV. The CDR3 bases are TGTGCCAGCAGCTTGCAGGGGGACCTCGGCTACGAGCAGTACTTC. Translating it yields CASSLQGDLGYEQYF.

V gene TRBV19 combines with J gene TRBJ1-5, with unresolved D. The V gene's germline CDR1 is LNHDA and CDR2 SQIVND (reference sequence). This CDR3 is built from 16 residues. V lost 3 bases, J lost 2 bases, and 14 bases lay in between. The CDR3 spells CASSIFPGAGNQPQHF. The CDR3 DNA sequence: TGTGCCAGTAGTATTTTTCCGGGCGCGGGCAATCAGCCCCAGCATTTT.

V and J are TRBV7-8 and TRBJ1-3, with a possible D match to TRBD1 (5 bases). In germline, CDR1 is SGHVS, CDR2 FQNEAQ. This CDR3 is built from 14 residues. Trimming left V 2 bases short and J 4 bases short, with 9 bases between. DNA for the CDR3: TGTGCCAGCAGCTTATTAGGGGAGGGAAACACCATATATTTT. Its translation: CASSLLGEGNTIYF.

The V call is TRBV4-1, the J call TRBJ2-7, with D possibly matching TRBD1 (7 bases). This CDR3 has 15 residues. Trimming removed 5 bases from V and 2 bases from J, with 16 bases in between. Germline V lookup: CDR1 MGHRA, CDR2 YSYEKL. CDR3 sequence: CASSLRQGGPYEQYF. The DNA for the CDR3 is TGCGCCAGCAGCTTACGACAGGGAGGCCCCTACGAGCAGTACTTC.

The J gene is TRBJ2-1, the V gene TRBV13; 8 positions agree with TRBD2. CDR1 and CDR2 from the germline V gene are PRHDT and FYEKMQ (reference sequence). This CDR3 has 17 amino acids. The V segment lost 5 bases and the J segment 2 bases; nucleotides outside the gene matches: 11. The CDR3 region has the DNA TGTGCCAGCAGCACCCGGGGGGTAGCGGGGCCCTACAATGAGCAGTTCTTC. Its translation is CASSTRGVAGPYNEQFF. Full variable domain (remainder filled in from reference TRBV13 and TRBJ2-1): AAGVIQSPRHLIKEKRETATLKCYPIPRHDTVYWYQQGPGQDPQFLISFYEKMQSDKGSIPDRFSAQQFSDYHSELNMSSLELGDSALYFCASSTRGVAGPYNEQFFGPGTRLTVL.

The chain is built from TRBV28 and TRBJ2-3; no reliable D call. Germline values: CDR1 MDHEN, CDR2 SYDVKM. CDR3 size: 16 residues. The V end was cut by 3 bases, the J end by 2 bases, with 15 bases between. The CDR3 here is CASSFIGRWDTDTQYF. CDR3 bases: TGTGCCAGCAGTTTTATAGGGCGCTGGGACACAGATACGCAGTATTTT.

The rearrangement links TRBV5-1 to TRBJ2-2, with 7 bases fitting TRBD1. This CDR3 is 16 amino acids long. The junction had 6 bases not matched to a gene; V was cut back by 0 bases and J by 4 bases. In germline, CDR1 is SGHRS, CDR2 YFSETQ. For the CDR3, the DNA is TGCGCCAGCAGCTTGGCCGGGACAGCTCTCACCGGGGAGCTGTTTTTT. This translates into CASSLAGTALTGELFF.

This rearrangement joins TRBV28 to TRBJ2-1, with D perhaps matching TRBD1 (7 bases). The CDR3 totals 15 residues. Germline CDR1 and CDR2: MDHEN and SYDVKM. The V end was cut by 2 bases, the J end by 8 bases, with 16 bases between. The CDR3 spells CASSLPDREVDEQFF. As DNA, the CDR3 is TGTGCCAGCAGTTTACCTGACAGGGAGGTTGATGAGCAGTTCTTC. Looking up the rest from reference TRBV28 and TRBJ2-1 gives the full variable domain: DVKVTQSSRYLVKRTGEKVFLECVQDMDHENMFWYRQDPGLGLRLIYFSYDVKMKEKGDIPEGYSVSREKKERFSLILESASTNQTSMYLCASSLPDREVDEQFFGPGTRLTVL.

The chain combines TRBV9 with TRBJ2-6; a weak D match, TRBD1 (6 bases). Germline CDR1 and CDR2: SGDLS and YYNGEE. Trimming shortened V by 7 bases and J by 0 bases, and 8 bases separated the two germline ends. The CDR3 is made up of 14 amino acids. The CDR3 DNA is TGTGCCAGCGCCAGGGGCTCTGGGGCCAACGTCCTGACTTTC. It yields the protein CASARGSGANVLTF.

The V call is TRBV4-1, the J call TRBJ2-1, with 10 bases that match TRBD2. CDR3 length: 17 residues. J lost 6 bases, V lost 4 bases, and 12 bases had no gene match. Germline V lookup: CDR1 MGHRA, CDR2 YSYEKL. CDR3 residues: CASSLHISGGAVNEQFF. The CDR3, as DNA: TGCGCCAGCAGCCTACACATAAGCGGGGGGGCCGTCAATGAGCAGTTCTTC.

This chain connects TRBV21-1 to TRBJ1-1; the table's D call of TRBD1 was not tested on the DNA. TRBV21-1 is designated a pseudogene. The CDR3 is 14 amino acids. CDR3 amino acids: CASRTGQGKTEAFF. The CDR3, as DNA: TGTGCCAGCAGAACGGGACAGGGGAAAACTGAAGCTTTCTTT.

The rearrangement links TRBV4-1 to TRBJ2-1, with 8 bases matching TRBD1. The CDR3 spans 14 residues. CDR1 and CDR2 (germline): MGHRA, YSYEKL. V trimming: 1 base; J trimming: 6 bases; junction bases outside the gene matches: 2. CDR3 loop: CASSQGDRINEQFF. CDR3 nucleotide sequence: TGCGCCAGCAGCCAAGGGGACAGGATCAATGAGCAGTTCTTC.

DNA for the CDR3: TGTGCCAGCAGCATCAGGGGGCTTGACACTGAAGCTTTCTTT. Amino acid sequence: CASSIRGLDTEAFF. The chain employs TRBV7-3 and TRBJ1-1; 8 bases match TRBD1. Trimming at V came to 5 bases and at J to 3 bases, leaving 5 bases not matched to a gene. The CDR3 is made up of 14 amino acids. Germline V CDR1 and CDR2: SGHTA, FQGTGA.

V and J are TRBV4-2 and TRBJ2-7, with D perhaps TRBD2 (5 bases). Germline loops: CDR1 LGHNA, CDR2 YNFKEQ. V lost 1 base and J lost 4, with 5 bases in between. This CDR3 contains 12 residues. The DNA for the CDR3 is TGTGCCAGCAGCCAAGGGGAGTACGAGCAGTACTTC. Its protein product is CASSQGEYEQYF.

The V gene is TRBV19, the J gene TRBJ2-3; D gene ambiguous. The V and J ends lost 6 bases and 2 bases respectively, with 15 bases between them. The CDR3 loop spans 15 amino acids. Germline V gene data show CDR1 as LNHDA and CDR2 as SQIVND (reference sequence). CDR3 loop: CASSPGQVITDTQYF. DNA of the CDR3: TGTGCCAGTAGCCCGGGCCAGGTGATCACAGATACGCAGTATTTT.

This sequence joins TRBV28 and TRBJ2-7; TRBD2 matches at 9 bases. V was clipped by 6 bases and J by 2 bases; unmatched bases: 8. Germline values: CDR1 MDHEN, CDR2 SYDVKM. The CDR3 has 15 residues. CDR3 sequence: CASSPQREVPYEQYF. The CDR3 coding sequence is TGTGCCAGCAGCCCCCAGCGGGAGGTCCCCTACGAGCAGTACTTC.

This chain links TRBV4-1 with TRBJ1-3; 8 bases align to TRBD1. CDR1 is MGHRA and CDR2 is YSYEKL in the germline V gene. This CDR3 is built from 16 residues. The J segment lost 4 bases and the V segment lost 3 bases, leaving 8 bases of the junction unmatched. The CDR3 loop is CASSHPGQGRGNTIYF. Here the CDR3 DNA reads TGCGCCAGCAGCCACCCCGGACAGGGTCGCGGAAACACCATATATTTT.

The chain uses TRBV13 and TRBJ2-7; 9 bases agree with TRBD1. This CDR3 region has 15 residues. Germline CDR1 PRHDT, CDR2 FYEKMQ (reference sequence). Trimming took 5 bases from V and 0 from J; bases not matched to a gene: 5. The CDR3, as DNA: TGTGCCAGCAGCCTCGGACAGGGGTACTCCTACGAGCAGTACTTC. This sequence encodes CASSLGQGYSYEQYF.

The CDR3 loop reads CAWRGLFSGNTIYF. For the CDR3, the DNA is TGTGCCTGGAGGGGGCTGTTCTCTGGAAACACCATATATTTT. This chain joins TRBV30 and TRBJ1-3; D is perhaps TRBD1 (5 bases). From germline, CDR1 is GTSNPN and CDR2 SVGIG (reference sequence). CDR3 length: 14 amino acids. The V and J ends lost 3 bases and 0 bases respectively, with 9 bases between them. Filled out from reference TRBV30 and TRBJ1-3, the complete variable domain reads SQTIHQWPATLVQPVGSPLSLECTVEGTSNPNLYWYRQAAGRGLQLLFYSVGIGQISSEVPQNLSASRPQDRQFILSSKKLLLSDSGFYLCAWRGLFSGNTIYFGEGSWLTVV.

This chain joins TRBV14 and TRBJ1-2; D unclear. CDR3 size: 13 residues. The germline V gene encodes CDR1 SGHDN and CDR2 FVKESK. V lost 4 bases and J lost 4, with 10 bases in between. The CDR3 loop is CASSPELGYGYTF. The CDR3 DNA follows: TGTGCCAGCAGCCCCGAATTGGGCTATGGCTACACCTTC.

The rearrangement links TRBV7-2 to TRBJ2-7, with TRBD2 matching over 9 bases. The trim removed 5 bases at V and 5 bases at J, leaving 16 bases unmatched. Germline assignment: CDR1 SGHTA and CDR2 FQGNSA. The CDR3 spans 17 residues. The CDR3 bases are TGTGCCAGCAGCCCGTACGTCCACGAGCGGGGGGCCCACGAGCAGTACTTC. This sequence encodes CASSPYVHERGAHEQYF.